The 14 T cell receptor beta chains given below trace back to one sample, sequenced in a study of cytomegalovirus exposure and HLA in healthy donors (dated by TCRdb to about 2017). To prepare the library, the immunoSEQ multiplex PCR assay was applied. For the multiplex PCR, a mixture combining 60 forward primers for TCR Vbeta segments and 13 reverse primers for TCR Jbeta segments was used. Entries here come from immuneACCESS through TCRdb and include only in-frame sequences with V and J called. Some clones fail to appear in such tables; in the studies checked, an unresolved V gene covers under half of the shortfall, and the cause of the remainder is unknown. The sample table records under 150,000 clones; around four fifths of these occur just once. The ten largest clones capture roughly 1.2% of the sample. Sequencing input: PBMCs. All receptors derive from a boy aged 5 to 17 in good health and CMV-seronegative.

The CDR3 protein is CASSLLAGGETQYF. The CDR3 bases are TGTGCCAGCAGCTTACTAGCGGGAGGAGAGACCCAGTACTTC. The V call is TRBV11-1, the J call TRBJ2-5; TRBD2 agrees at 11 bases. Germline lookup yields CDR1 SGHAT and CDR2 FQDESV (reference sequence). V trimming: 2 bases; J trimming: 4 bases; junction bases outside the gene matches: 0. This CDR3 contains 14 residues.

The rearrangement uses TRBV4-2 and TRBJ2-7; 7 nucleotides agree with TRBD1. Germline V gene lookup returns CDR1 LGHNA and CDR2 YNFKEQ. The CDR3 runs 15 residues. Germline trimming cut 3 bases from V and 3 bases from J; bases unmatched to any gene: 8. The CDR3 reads CASSQATGVDYEQYF. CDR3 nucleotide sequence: TGTGCCAGCAGCCAGGCTACAGGGGTAGACTACGAGCAGTACTTC.

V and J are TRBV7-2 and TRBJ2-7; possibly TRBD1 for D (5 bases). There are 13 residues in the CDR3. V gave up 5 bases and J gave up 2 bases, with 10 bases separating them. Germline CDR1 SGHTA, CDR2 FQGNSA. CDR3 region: CASSLVGAYEQYF. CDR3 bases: TGTGCCAGCAGCCTCGTAGGGGCCTACGAGCAGTACTTC.

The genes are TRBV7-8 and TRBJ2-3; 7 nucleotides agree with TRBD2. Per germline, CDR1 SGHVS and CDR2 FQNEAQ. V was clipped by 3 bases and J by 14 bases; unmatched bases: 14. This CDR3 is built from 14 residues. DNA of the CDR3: TGTGCCAGCAGCTTCCAGCGCGTGGGCGGGAGTGGGTATTTT. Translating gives CASSFQRVGGSGYF.

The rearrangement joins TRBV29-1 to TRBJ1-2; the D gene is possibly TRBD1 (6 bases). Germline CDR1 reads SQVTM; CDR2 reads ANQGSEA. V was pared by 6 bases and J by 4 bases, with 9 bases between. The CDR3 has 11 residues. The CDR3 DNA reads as TGCAGCGTCATGACAGGCTATGGCTACACCTTC. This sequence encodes CSVMTGYGYTF.

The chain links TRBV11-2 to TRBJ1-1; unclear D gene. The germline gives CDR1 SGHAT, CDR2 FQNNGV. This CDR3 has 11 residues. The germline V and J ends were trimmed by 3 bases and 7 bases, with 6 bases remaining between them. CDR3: CASSFSVEAFF. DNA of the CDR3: TGTGCCAGCAGCTTCAGTGTTGAAGCTTTCTTT. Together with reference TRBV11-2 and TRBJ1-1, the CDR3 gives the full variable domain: EAGVAQSPRYKIIEKRQSVAFWCNPISGHATLYWYQQILGQGPKLLIQFQNNGVVDDSQLPKDRFSAERLKGVDSTLKIQPAKLEDSAVYLCASSFSVEAFFGQGTRLTVV.

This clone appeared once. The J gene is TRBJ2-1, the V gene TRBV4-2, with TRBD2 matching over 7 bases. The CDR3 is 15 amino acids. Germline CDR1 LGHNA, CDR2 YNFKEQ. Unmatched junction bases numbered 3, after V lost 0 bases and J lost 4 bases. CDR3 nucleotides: TGTGCCAGCAGCCAAGAAACTAGCGCATACAATGAGCAGTTCTTC. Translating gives CASSQETSAYNEQFF.

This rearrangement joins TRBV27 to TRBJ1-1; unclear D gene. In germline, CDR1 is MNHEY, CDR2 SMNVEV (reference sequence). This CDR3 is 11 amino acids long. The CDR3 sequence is CAVGQNTEAFF. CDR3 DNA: TGTGCGGTGGGCCAGAACACTGAAGCTTTCTTT.

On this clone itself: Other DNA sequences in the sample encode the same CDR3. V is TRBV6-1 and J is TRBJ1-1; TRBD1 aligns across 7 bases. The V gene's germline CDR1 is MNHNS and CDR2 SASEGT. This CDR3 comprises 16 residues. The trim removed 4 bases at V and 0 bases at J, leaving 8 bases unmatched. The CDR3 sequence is CASSGWGQPMNTEAFF. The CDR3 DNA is TGTGCCAGCAGTGGTTGGGGACAGCCGATGAACACTGAAGCTTTCTTT.

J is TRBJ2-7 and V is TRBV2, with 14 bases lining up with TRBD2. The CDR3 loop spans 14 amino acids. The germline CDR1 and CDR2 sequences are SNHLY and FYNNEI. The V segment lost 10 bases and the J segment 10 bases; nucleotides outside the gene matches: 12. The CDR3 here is CATPTSGRAGHQYF. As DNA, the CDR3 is TGTGCCACCCCGACTAGCGGGAGGGCCGGTCACCAGTACTTC.

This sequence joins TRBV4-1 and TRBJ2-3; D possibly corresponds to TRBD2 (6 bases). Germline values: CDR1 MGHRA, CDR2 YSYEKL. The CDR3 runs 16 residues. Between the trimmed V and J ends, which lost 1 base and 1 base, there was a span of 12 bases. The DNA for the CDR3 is TGCGCCAGCAGCCAAGCTTTTAGCGGCCGCACAGATACGCAGTATTTT. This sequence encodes CASSQAFSGRTDTQYF.

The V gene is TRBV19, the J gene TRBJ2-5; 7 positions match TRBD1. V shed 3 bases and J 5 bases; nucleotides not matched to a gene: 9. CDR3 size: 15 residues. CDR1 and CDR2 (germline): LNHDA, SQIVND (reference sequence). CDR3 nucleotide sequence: TGTGCCAGTAGTATTTTGCCAGGGGGTTTGGAGACCCAGTACTTC. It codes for CASSILPGGLETQYF.

This CDR3 is CASSVDRQETQYF. The CDR3 DNA reads TGTGCCAGCAGTGTCGACAGGCAAGAGACCCAGTACTTC. The chain uses TRBV2 and TRBJ2-5, with a possible D match to TRBD1 (6 bases). Germline CDR1 reads SNHLY; CDR2 reads FYNNEI. V was pared by 4 bases and J by 2 bases, with 8 bases between. The CDR3 contains 13 residues.

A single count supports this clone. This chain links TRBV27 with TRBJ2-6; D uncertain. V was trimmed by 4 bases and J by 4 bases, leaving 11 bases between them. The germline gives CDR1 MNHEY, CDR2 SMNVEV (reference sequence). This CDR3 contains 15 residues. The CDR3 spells CASSYKDTGANVLTF. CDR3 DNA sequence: TGTGCCAGCAGTTATAAAGATACAGGGGCCAACGTCCTGACTTTC.